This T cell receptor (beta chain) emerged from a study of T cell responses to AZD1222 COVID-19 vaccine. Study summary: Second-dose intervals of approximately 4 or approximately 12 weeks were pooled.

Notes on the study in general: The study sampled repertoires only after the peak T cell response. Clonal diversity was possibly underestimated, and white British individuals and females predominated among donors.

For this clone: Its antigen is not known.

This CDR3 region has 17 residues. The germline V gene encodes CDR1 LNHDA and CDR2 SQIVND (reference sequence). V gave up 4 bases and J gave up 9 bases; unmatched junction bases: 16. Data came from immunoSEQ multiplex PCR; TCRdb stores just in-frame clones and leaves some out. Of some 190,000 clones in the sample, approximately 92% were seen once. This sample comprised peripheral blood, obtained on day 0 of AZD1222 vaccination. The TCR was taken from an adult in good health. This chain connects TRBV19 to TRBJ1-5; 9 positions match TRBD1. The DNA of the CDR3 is TGTGCCAGTAGTAGCTCACCCGGGACAGGGTCAGGGGCGCCCCAGCATTTT. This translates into CASSSSPGTGSGAPQHF. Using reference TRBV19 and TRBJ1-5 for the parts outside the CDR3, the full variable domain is DGGITQSPKYLFRKEGQNVTLSCEQNLNHDAMYWYRQDPGQGLRLIYYSQIVNDFQKGDIAEGYSVSREKKESFPLTVTSAQKNPTAFYLCASSSSPGTGSGAPQHFGDGTRLSIL.